The clone carrying this T cell receptor beta chain was detected a few times. The data were obtained in a study of shared clonotypes between healthy human individuals. Each of the donors was a healthy adult who was HIV-negative and had not had a recent acute infection or vaccination. The ends were cut back, 8 bases at V and 6 bases at J, with 17 bases in the middle. Germline V lookup: CDR1 SEHNR, CDR2 FQNEAQ (reference sequence). The CDR3 is made up of 13 amino acids. It was at deep level that the assay was run. The method was immunoSEQ multiplex PCR; TCRdb's version includes in-frame clones alone and lacks a portion of them. The repertoire has fewer than 650,000 clones, 76% of them found once; the top ten carry 10% to 15%.

The sequenced sample was PBMCs. The chain uses TRBV7-9 and TRBJ2-7; D may be TRBD1 or TRBD2 (6 bases each). This receptor was obtained from a woman in her 40s in good health. Some clones in this sample may be carry-over from other donors' samples. The CDR3 region is CASEAGDFGEQYF. CDR3 nucleotides: TGTGCCAGCGAGGCAGGGGACTTCGGCGAGCAGTACTTC.